This T cell receptor (beta chain) was documented in a study of read filtering for tumor transcriptome and immune sequencing. Study context: By R-ISS, stages I, II and III held around 8, 15 and 7 patients. DNase treatment preceded whole-transcriptome library preparation.

There are many counts of this clonotype. Trimming left V 3 bases short and J 7 bases short, with 22 bases between. CDR3 size: 16 residues. CDR1 and CDR2 (germline): DFQATT, SNEGSKA (reference sequence). The library was built from 400 to 500 ng RNA with molecular barcoded adaptors for alpha/delta and beta/gamma chains. TCRdb re-called the reads with MiXCR, one entry per CDR3 protein. This sample carries about 24,000 distinct CDR3 sequences, less than 25% of them seen once, and the ten largest clones take about 51%. This TCR came from a donor aged 40 or older with multiple myeloma. The chain combines TRBV20-1 with TRBJ2-1; the D gene is possibly TRBD2 (6 bases). Specimen: a population of CD138-negative cells sorted from bone marrow. The CDR3 DNA is TGCAGTGCTAGCTCAGCGAGACTGGACCGGGGGAATGAGCAGTTCTTC. Protein: CSASSARLDRGNEQFF.